These 32 T cell receptor beta chains were all obtained from the same sample, sequenced in a study of blood T cell repertoires in COVID-19. TCRdb's table, derived via immunoSEQ multiplex PCR, lists solely in-frame clones and lacks some. The sample lists roughly 200,000 clones; roughly 86% were seen once. Sequencing was carried out using peripheral blood. Receptors originate from a woman aged 25 to 45 with active or convalescent COVID-19.

The gene calls are TRBV9 and TRBJ2-7; D may be TRBD2 (6 bases). In germline, CDR1 is SGDLS, CDR2 YYNGEE. The CDR3 is 16 residues long. With 5 bases removed from V and 3 bases from J, the gap between germline ends came to 21 bases. The CDR3 loop reads CASSPAPEGPSYEQYF. CDR3 nucleotides: TGTGCCAGCAGTCCCGCCCCGGAGGGCCCCAGCTACGAGCAGTACTTC.

V is TRBV19 and J is TRBJ1-5; D not certain. The CDR3 has 12 amino acids. Germline lookup yields CDR1 LNHDA and CDR2 SQIVND (reference sequence). The V end lost 4 bases, the J end lost 5 bases, and 6 bases lay between the germline ends. The CDR3 region is CASSTQDQPQHF. The CDR3 DNA reads as TGTGCCAGTAGTACCCAGGATCAGCCCCAGCATTTT.

The chain links TRBV10-3 to TRBJ2-7, with D perhaps matching TRBD1 (6 bases). Germline V lookup: CDR1 ENHRY, CDR2 SYGVKD. This CDR3 is built from 15 residues. V gave up 6 bases and J gave up 1 base, with 16 bases separating them. The CDR3 bases are TGTGCCATCAGGGATGGAGCACAGGGATCCTACGAGCAGTACTTC. Translation gives CAIRDGAQGSYEQYF.

The DNA of the CDR3 is TGTGCCAGCACCCTTTTTAGCGTCCCTGAAGAGACCCAGTACTTC. Its translation is CASTLFSVPEETQYF. This chain links TRBV6-5 with TRBJ2-5, with D possibly TRBD2 on 5 matching bases. CDR1 is MNHEY, CDR2 SVGAGI, per germline. Trimming stripped 7 bases from V and 3 bases from J, with 18 bases between. The CDR3 is 15 residues long.

The chain is built from TRBV28 and TRBJ2-2; 8 nucleotides agree with TRBD1. There are 15 residues in the CDR3. Trimming cost V 5 bases and J 5 bases; bases outside gene matches: 7. CDR1 is MDHEN, CDR2 SYDVKM, per germline. CDR3 bases: TGTGCCAGCAGTATCGGGGACAGGAAAACCGGGGAGCTGTTTTTT. Amino acid sequence: CASSIGDRKTGELFF. The full variable domain, in which reference TRBV28 and TRBJ2-2 provide the parts outside the CDR3, is DVKVTQSSRYLVKRTGEKVFLECVQDMDHENMFWYRQDPGLGLRLIYFSYDVKMKEKGDIPEGYSVSREKKERFSLILESASTNQTSMYLCASSIGDRKTGELFFGEGSRLTVL.

This chain uses TRBV5-4 with TRBJ1-6, with D perhaps matching TRBD1 (5 bases). The CDR3 is made up of 14 amino acids. Trimming stripped 2 bases from V and 7 bases from J, with 10 bases between. In germline, CDR1 is SGHNT, CDR2 YYREEE (reference sequence). As DNA, the CDR3 is TGTGCCAGCAGCTTAATAGGGGCCAATTCACCCCTCCACTTT. It specifies CASSLIGANSPLHF. Together with reference TRBV5-4 and TRBJ1-6, the CDR3 gives the full variable domain: ETGVTQSPTHLIKTRGQQVTLRCSSQSGHNTVSWYQQALGQGPQFIFQYYREEENGRGNFPPRFSGLQFPNYSSELNVNALELDDSALYLCASSLIGANSPLHFGNGTRLTVT.

The rearrangement links TRBV6-5 to TRBJ2-1, with 7 bases that match TRBD1. CDR3 length: 15 residues. The junction had 14 bases not matched to a gene; V was cut back by 6 bases and J by 9 bases. In germline, CDR1 is MNHEY, CDR2 SVGAGI. CDR3 region: CASSLQGKIVGEQFF. The CDR3, as DNA: TGTGCCAGCAGCTTACAGGGGAAAATAGTTGGTGAGCAGTTCTTC.

The chain joins TRBV15 to TRBJ2-2, with a possible D match to TRBD2 (5 bases). Trimming cost V 8 bases and J 0 bases, with 10 bases left between them. This CDR3 is 14 amino acids long. Germline loops: CDR1 LNHNV, CDR2 YYDKDF (reference sequence). For the CDR3, the DNA is TGTGCCACCGGGAGACGGTCGAACACCGGGGAGCTGTTTTTT. Residues: CATGRRSNTGELFF.

Comment on this clone: Other DNA sequences in this sample translate to the same CDR3. This sequence joins TRBV4-1 and TRBJ2-1; 7 bases line up with TRBD1. The CDR3 totals 15 residues. V lost 4 bases to trimming and J lost 3 bases; unmatched junction nucleotides: 6. In germline, CDR1 is MGHRA, CDR2 YSYEKL. CDR3 nucleotides: TGCGCCAGCAGCCTCCCGACAGGGATCTACAATGAGCAGTTCTTC. Translating gives CASSLPTGIYNEQFF.

The rearrangement uses TRBV9 and TRBJ1-2, with D possibly TRBD1 on 6 matching bases. Germline V gene data show CDR1 as SGDLS and CDR2 as YYNGEE. V shed 0 bases and J shed 7 bases, with 13 bases lying between them. The CDR3 runs to 14 residues. The CDR3 is CASSVAPGVGGYTF. Written as DNA, the CDR3 is TGTGCCAGCAGCGTAGCTCCAGGGGTGGGTGGCTACACCTTC.

V usage is TRBV2 and J usage is TRBJ2-4; no clear D gene. Trimming left V 6 bases short and J 7 bases short, with 10 bases between. This CDR3 is built from 12 residues. Germline V gene lookup returns CDR1 SNHLY and CDR2 FYNNEI. In DNA form, the CDR3 reads TGTGCCAGCAGGCTAAAAAAGAACATTCAGTACTTC. Its protein product is CASRLKKNIQYF. The full variable domain, in which reference TRBV2 and TRBJ2-4 provide the parts outside the CDR3, is EPEVTQTPSHQVTQMGQEVILRCVPISNHLYFYWYRQILGQKVEFLVSFYNNEISEKSEIFDDQFSVERPDGSNFTLKIRSTKLEDSAMYFCASRLKKNIQYFGAGTRLSVL.

The J gene is TRBJ1-1, the V gene TRBV7-9; 10 bases align to TRBD1. This CDR3 spans 16 amino acids. The ends lost 6 bases at V and 1 base at J; junction bases unmatched: 8. The germline CDR1 and CDR2 sequences are SEHNR and FQNEAQ (reference sequence). This chain's CDR3 is CASSSRTGGANTEAFF. CDR3 bases: TGTGCCAGCAGTTCCCGGACAGGGGGAGCGAACACTGAAGCTTTCTTT. Full variable domain (missing parts from reference TRBV7-9 and TRBJ1-1): DTGVSQNPRHKITKRGQNVTFRCDPISEHNRLYWYRQTLGQGPEFLTYFQNEAQLEKSRLLSDRFSAERPKGSFSTLEIQRTEQGDSAMYLCASSSRTGGANTEAFFGQGTRLTVV.

The chain uses TRBV19 and TRBJ1-3; TRBD1 aligns across 8 bases. Germline V gives CDR1 LNHDA, CDR2 SQIVND (reference sequence). The ends lost 6 bases at V and 0 bases at J; junction bases unmatched: 10. The CDR3 sequence is 17 residues long. Here the CDR3 reads CASSPGQGSASGNTIYF. Written as DNA, the CDR3 is TGTGCCAGTAGCCCCGGACAGGGAAGTGCCTCTGGAAACACCATATATTTT.

The rearrangement joins TRBV18 to TRBJ2-3, with D perhaps matching TRBD1 (6 bases). Between the trimmed V and J ends, which lost 1 base and 0 bases, there was a span of 14 bases. The CDR3 consists of 17 residues. Germline loops: CDR1 KGHSH, CDR2 LQKENI. CDR3 DNA sequence: TGTGCCAGCTCACCACGGGGGCTGAAAACTAGCACAGATACGCAGTATTTT. Translated, it gives CASSPRGLKTSTDTQYF.

This chain links TRBV2 with TRBJ2-7; 9 bases fit TRBD2. From germline, CDR1 is SNHLY and CDR2 FYNNEI. CDR3 length equals 14 residues. V dropped 7 bases and J dropped 2; count of bases not matched to a gene: 6. The CDR3 DNA follows: TGTGCCAGCAAACTGGCGGGGGGGACCTACGAGCAGTACTTC. Amino acid sequence: CASKLAGGTYEQYF.

In this sample, this clone turned up once. The chain recombines TRBV30 with TRBJ1-5; weak D call: TRBD1 (6 bases). With 7 bases removed from V and 2 bases from J, the gap between germline ends came to 30 bases. This CDR3 is 19 amino acids long. Germline CDR1 GTSNPN, CDR2 SVGIG (reference sequence). CDR3 protein: CAFSRIPGRGAGGNQPQHF. In DNA, the CDR3 is TGTGCCTTCTCTAGGATACCGGGACGGGGGGCAGGAGGCAATCAGCCCCAGCATTTT.

This chain connects TRBV28 to TRBJ1-2; TRBD1 matches at 7 bases. The J segment lost 0 bases and the V segment lost 5 bases, leaving 9 bases of the junction unmatched. Germline CDR1 and CDR2: MDHEN and SYDVKM. This CDR3 region has 16 residues. CDR3 DNA sequence: TGTGCCAGCAGTCCCGGGGACAGAGCTTCTAACTATGGCTACACCTTC. It codes for CASSPGDRASNYGYTF.

The chain employs TRBV28 and TRBJ2-7; 10 nucleotides agree with TRBD1. V lost 5 bases to trimming and J lost 3 bases; unmatched junction nucleotides: 10. Germline V gene data show CDR1 as MDHEN and CDR2 as SYDVKM. The CDR3 covers 16 residues. This CDR3 reads CASSPPLGQGVYEQYF. Written as DNA, the CDR3 is TGTGCCAGCAGTCCTCCCCTTGGACAGGGGGTCTACGAGCAGTACTTC.

The rearrangement joins TRBV6-5 to TRBJ1-2; D uncertain. Germline V gene sequence: CDR1 MNHEY, CDR2 SVGAGI. V was shortened by 5 bases and J by 2 bases, with 15 bases between the two germline ends. The CDR3 contains 15 residues. CDR3 loop: CASSTLQDPNYGYTF. The CDR3 DNA is TGTGCCAGCAGTACTCTCCAGGATCCCAACTATGGCTACACCTTC.

This chain uses TRBV10-3 with TRBJ1-2; a possible D gene is TRBD1 (6 bases). The ends were cut back, 4 bases at V and 7 bases at J, with 16 bases in the middle. The CDR3 loop spans 14 amino acids. From germline, CDR1 is ENHRY and CDR2 SYGVKD. CDR3 residues: CAISGSGAGPGYTF. As DNA, the CDR3 is TGTGCCATCAGTGGGTCAGGGGCAGGGCCTGGCTACACCTTC.

This chain connects TRBV29-1 to TRBJ1-1; D ambiguous. CDR3 length equals 11 residues. V was trimmed by 1 base and J by 4 bases, leaving 4 bases between them. CDR1 is SQVTM, CDR2 ANQGSEA, per germline. The CDR3 coding sequence is TGCAGCGTTGAAGGCGCCACTGAAGCTTTCTTT. Encoded protein: CSVEGATEAFF.

The chain combines TRBV5-1 with TRBJ1-4, with a possible D match to TRBD1 (5 bases). Germline V CDR1 and CDR2: SGHRS, YFSETQ. V was clipped by 4 bases and J by 7 bases, with 17 bases between them. The CDR3 is 15 residues long. The CDR3 reads CASSATAGYFEKLFF. CDR3 sequence (DNA): TGCGCCAGCAGCGCCACGGCAGGGTATTTTGAAAAACTGTTTTTT. Based on the CDR3 plus reference TRBV5-1 and TRBJ1-4, the full variable domain is KAGVTQTPRYLIKTRGQQVTLSCSPISGHRSVSWYQQTPGQGLQFLFEYFSETQRNKGNFPGRFSGRQFSNSRSEMNVSTLELGDSALYLCASSATAGYFEKLFFGSGTQLSVL.

The V call is TRBV28, the J call TRBJ2-5, with 7 bases fitting TRBD2. The CDR3 sequence is 15 residues long. With V trimmed by 2 bases and J by 5 bases, 8 bases remained unmatched. Germline CDR1 MDHEN, CDR2 SYDVKM. The DNA for the CDR3 is TGTGCCAGCAGTTTAACGGGAGGCCCCACGGAGACCCAGTACTTC. It encodes CASSLTGGPTETQYF. The variable domain in full, with the rest retrieved from reference TRBV28 and TRBJ2-5, is DVKVTQSSRYLVKRTGEKVFLECVQDMDHENMFWYRQDPGLGLRLIYFSYDVKMKEKGDIPEGYSVSREKKERFSLILESASTNQTSMYLCASSLTGGPTETQYFGPGTRLLVL.

V gene TRBV7-2 combines with J gene TRBJ2-1; no clear D. The CDR3 loop spans 15 amino acids. CDR1 SGHTA and CDR2 FQGNSA come from the germline V gene. With 5 bases removed from V and 1 base from J, the gap between germline ends came to 12 bases. This CDR3 is CASSQALPSYNEQFF. The CDR3 DNA sequence: TGTGCCAGCAGCCAGGCCCTTCCATCCTACAATGAGCAGTTCTTC.

This chain uses TRBV28 with TRBJ2-7, with 14 bases lining up with TRBD2. Trimming removed 6 bases from V and 7 bases from J; junction bases left unmatched: 11. Germline CDR1 reads MDHEN; CDR2 reads SYDVKM. The CDR3 is 16 amino acids. The CDR3, as DNA: TGTGCCAGCAGCCCCGGGACTAGCGGGAGCCCTTGGGAGCAGTACTTC. It yields the protein CASSPGTSGSPWEQYF.

The rearrangement joins TRBV5-1 to TRBJ1-2; 7 bases align to TRBD1. In germline, CDR1 is SGHRS, CDR2 YFSETQ. The CDR3 runs to 14 residues. V lost 2 bases to trimming and J lost 2 bases; unmatched junction nucleotides: 3. The CDR3 DNA reads TGCGCCAGCAGCTTCGCACAGGGGAACTATGGCTACACCTTC. Amino acid sequence: CASSFAQGNYGYTF.

This chain connects TRBV3-1 (or the pseudogene TRBV3-2) to TRBJ2-2, with 8 bases fitting TRBD1. CDR1 is LGHDT, CDR2 YNNKEL, per germline (reference sequence). Trimming cost V 2 bases and J 2 bases; bases outside gene matches: 4. The CDR3 spans 16 residues. The CDR3 DNA reads as TGTGCCAGCAGCCAAAGGACAGGGACTAACACCGGGGAGCTGTTTTTT. It specifies CASSQRTGTNTGELFF.

The rearrangement joins TRBV27 to TRBJ2-4; TRBD1 aligns across 7 bases. Germline CDR1 is MNHEY and CDR2 is SMNVEV (reference sequence). The CDR3 has 15 residues. V was pared by 5 bases and J by 0 bases, with 4 bases of the junction left unmatched. CDR3 coding DNA: TGTGCCAGCAGTGAAACAGGGGTAGCCAAAAACATTCAGTACTTC. This codes for CASSETGVAKNIQYF.

This clone was detected a few times. The rearrangement uses TRBV6-5 and TRBJ2-2, with D perhaps TRBD2 (5 bases). The V end lost 3 bases, the J end lost 1 base, and 12 bases lay between the germline ends. The CDR3 sequence is 16 residues long. Germline V gene sequence: CDR1 MNHEY, CDR2 SVGAGI. CDR3 region: CASSYPGVLNTGELFF. CDR3 DNA: TGTGCCAGCAGTTATCCCGGGGTCCTGAACACCGGGGAGCTGTTTTTT.

The V and J genes are TRBV19 and TRBJ2-7, with 7 bases identical to TRBD1. V lost 4 bases, J lost 4 bases, and 7 bases stayed unmatched. CDR3 size: 14 residues. Germline CDR1 and CDR2: LNHDA and SQIVND (reference sequence). In nucleotides, the CDR3 is TGTGCCAGTAGTAGGAGACAGGGAGAATACGAGCAGTACTTC. It yields the protein CASSRRQGEYEQYF. The whole variable domain, filled in from reference TRBV19 and TRBJ2-7, reads DGGITQSPKYLFRKEGQNVTLSCEQNLNHDAMYWYRQDPGQGLRLIYYSQIVNDFQKGDIAEGYSVSREKKESFPLTVTSAQKNPTAFYLCASSRRQGEYEQYFGPGTRLTVT.

The chain recombines TRBV27 with TRBJ1-3, with a tentative D call TRBD1 (6 bases). This CDR3 spans 15 amino acids. The germline V gene has CDR1 MNHEY and CDR2 SMNVEV (reference sequence). The V end was cut by 6 bases, the J end by 6 bases, with 18 bases between. CDR3 sequence reads: CASRSLQGFQNTIYF. In nucleotides, the CDR3 is TGTGCCAGCAGATCATTACAGGGTTTTCAAAACACCATATATTTT.

The J gene is TRBJ2-7, the V gene TRBV5-4; TRBD1 is a possible D gene (8 bases). In germline, CDR1 is SGHNT, CDR2 YYREEE (reference sequence). Trimming pared 3 bases from V and 2 bases from J, leaving 21 bases between. This CDR3 is 17 amino acids long. CDR3 protein: CASSSGQGGVRAYEQYF. DNA of the CDR3: TGTGCCAGCAGCTCCGGACAGGGAGGGGTTAGGGCCTACGAGCAGTACTTC. Together with reference TRBV5-4 and TRBJ2-7, the CDR3 gives the full variable domain: ETGVTQSPTHLIKTRGQQVTLRCSSQSGHNTVSWYQQALGQGPQFIFQYYREEENGRGNFPPRFSGLQFPNYSSELNVNALELDDSALYLCASSSGQGGVRAYEQYFGPGTRLTVT.